This T cell receptor (beta chain) was captured in a study of blood T cell repertoires in COVID-19. Study summary: Whether acute or convalescent, the COVID-19 samples came from the United States, Italy and Spain.

Some clones are missing from TCRdb's copy, which holds only in-frame ones; the method was immunoSEQ multiplex PCR. The profile shows roughly 460,000 clones, about 90% of them singletons. Enrollment of patients from Seattle took place during active infection, with longitudinal follow-up. This CDR3 region has 13 residues. Trimming removed 4 bases from V and 5 bases from J, with 11 bases in between. This TCR came from a young man with COVID-19, enrolled during active disease. V and J are TRBV12-3 or TRBV12-4 and TRBJ2-5; tentatively, D is TRBD2 (7 bases). The sample comprised peripheral blood. In nucleotides, the CDR3 is TGTGCCAGCAGTTGGGGGGGCGGTGAGACCCAGTACTTC. This codes for CASSWGGGETQYF.